This is a list of T cell receptor beta chains from one sample in a study of blood T cell repertoires in COVID-19. Assay: immunoSEQ multiplex PCR; the TCRdb copy retains only in-frame clones and omits some. The repertoire holds roughly 220,000 clones, approximately 86% seen once, with roughly 14% in the top ten. Sequencing used PBMCs or T cells enriched from blood (not recorded which). The receptors come from a woman aged 50 to 65 with acute COVID-19. CDR3s include the opening cysteine and the closing phenylalanine or tryptophan. Each record gives: J gene, clone size, V gene, CDR3 protein. Part of the rows lack a size; the others show once, few, many or a class for expanded clones.

j_call: TRBJ2-7; clone_size: NA; v_call: TRBV30; cdr3_aa: CAWSVQLTYEQYF
j_call: TRBJ2-3; clone_size: NA; v_call: TRBV3-1/TRBV3-2; cdr3_aa: CASSQDSTINTQYF
j_call: TRBJ2-1; clone_size: NA; v_call: TRBV27; cdr3_aa: CASSSPGTGGYNEQFF
j_call: TRBJ2-5; clone_size: NA; v_call: TRBV28; cdr3_aa: CASSPTPLGGRKETQYF
j_call: TRBJ2-6; clone_size: NA; v_call: TRBV2; cdr3_aa: CASTEGDRSPGANVLTF
j_call: TRBJ2-1; clone_size: NA; v_call: TRBV19; cdr3_aa: CASRAGGGEQFF
j_call: TRBJ2-2; clone_size: NA; v_call: TRBV29-1; cdr3_aa: CSVRLAGEPGELFF
j_call: TRBJ1-2; clone_size: few; v_call: TRBV12-3/TRBV12-4; cdr3_aa: CASSFGRGSCTF
j_call: TRBJ2-7; clone_size: NA; v_call: TRBV5-5; cdr3_aa: CASSLGLAVTYEQYF
j_call: TRBJ2-1; clone_size: NA; v_call: TRBV20-1; cdr3_aa: CSASPHATEFF
j_call: TRBJ2-7; clone_size: NA; v_call: TRBV7-2; cdr3_aa: CASSLTPEISEQYF
j_call: TRBJ2-1; clone_size: NA; v_call: TRBV27; cdr3_aa: CASSLVEAGYNERQFF
j_call: TRBJ2-7; clone_size: NA; v_call: TRBV25-1; cdr3_aa: CASSAGTYYEQYF
j_call: TRBJ2-1; clone_size: once; v_call: TRBV6-2/TRBV6-3; cdr3_aa: CASSNSQREQFF
j_call: TRBJ1-4; clone_size: NA; v_call: TRBV27; cdr3_aa: CASRRQGFNEKLFF
j_call: TRBJ2-2; clone_size: NA; v_call: TRBV9; cdr3_aa: CASSPGDRGAGELFF
j_call: TRBJ1-5; clone_size: NA; v_call: TRBV27; cdr3_aa: CASSLRGDQPQHF
j_call: TRBJ2-7; clone_size: NA; v_call: TRBV9; cdr3_aa: CASSVDLQPYEQYF
j_call: TRBJ2-1; clone_size: NA; v_call: TRBV4-2; cdr3_aa: CASSQDGSGPYNEQFF
j_call: TRBJ1-1; clone_size: once; v_call: TRBV19; cdr3_aa: CASSIRGRLNTEAFF